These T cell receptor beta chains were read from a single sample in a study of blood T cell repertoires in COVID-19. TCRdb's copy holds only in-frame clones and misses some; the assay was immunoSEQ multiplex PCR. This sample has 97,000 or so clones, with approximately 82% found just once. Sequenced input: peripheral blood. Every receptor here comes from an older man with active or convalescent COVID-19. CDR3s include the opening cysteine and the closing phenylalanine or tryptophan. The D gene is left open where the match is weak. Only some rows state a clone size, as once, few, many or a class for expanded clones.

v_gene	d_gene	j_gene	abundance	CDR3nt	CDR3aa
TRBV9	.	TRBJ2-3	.	TGTGCCAGCAGCGTAGATGGACACACCACAGATACGCAGTATTTT	CASSVDGHTTDTQYF
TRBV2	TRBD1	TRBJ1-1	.	TGTGCCAGCAGTTTACAGGGGCGTGGAAGCACTGAAGCTTTCTTT	CASSLQGRGSTEAFF
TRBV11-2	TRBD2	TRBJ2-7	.	TGTGCCAGCAGCCCCTATACCGGGACTAGCGGCCACGAGCAGTACTTC	CASSPYTGTSGHEQYF
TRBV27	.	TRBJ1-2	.	TGTGCCAGCAGTCCAACAGGGCCTTATGGCTACACCTTC	CASSPTGPYGYTF
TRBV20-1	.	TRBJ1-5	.	TGCAGTGCTAGTCCAGGGTCTTACAATCAGCCCCAGCATTTT	CSASPGSYNQPQHF
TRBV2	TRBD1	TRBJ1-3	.	TGTGCCAGCAGTGAGGACAGGGTTGGAAACACCATATATTTT	CASSEDRVGNTIYF
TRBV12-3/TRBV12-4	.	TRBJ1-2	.	TGTGCCAGCAGGCAGGCCGGGGGATATGGCTACACCTTC	CASRQAGGYGYTF
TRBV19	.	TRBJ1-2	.	TGTGCCAGCAGGGACAACACTAACTATGGCTACACCTTC	CASRDNTNYGYTF
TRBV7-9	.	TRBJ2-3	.	TGTGCCAGCAGCTTAGTACAGCCTGTGGATACGCAGTATTTT	CASSLVQPVDTQYF
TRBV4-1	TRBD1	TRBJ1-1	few	TGCGCCAGCAGCCAACTGACAGGGCGTGAAGCTTTCTTT	CASSQLTGREAFF
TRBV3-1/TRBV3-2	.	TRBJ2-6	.	TGTGCCAGCGGGGGGGGCTCTGAGGCCAACGTCCTGACTTTC	CASGGGSEANVLTF
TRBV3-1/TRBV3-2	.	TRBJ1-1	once	TGTGCCAGCAGCCCCTCAAGAGTGGGAGGATGGTCTGAAGCTTTCTTT	CASSPSRVGGWSEAFF
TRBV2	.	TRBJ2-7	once	TGTGCCAGCAGTGAGATCCGAGCCCAGGGTTCCTACGAGCAGTACTTC	CASSEIRAQGSYEQYF
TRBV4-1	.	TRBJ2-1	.	TGCGCCAGCAGCCCTACGACGGCCAGGAACAATGAGCAGTTCTTC	CASSPTTARNNEQFF
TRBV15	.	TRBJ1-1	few	TGTGCCACCAGCAGAGATGGGGCAGGGGTCACTGAAGCTTTCTTT	CATSRDGAGVTEAFF
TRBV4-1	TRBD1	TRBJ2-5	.	TGCGCCAGCAGCCACCTTCCCGGGACAGGGAGGGAGACCCAGTACTTC	CASSHLPGTGRETQYF
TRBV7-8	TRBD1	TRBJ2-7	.	TGTGCCAGCAGCTCTTATCCAAGAAGAGACAGGGGGCCCGCCACCTACGAGCAGTACTTC	CASSSYPRRDRGPATYEQYF
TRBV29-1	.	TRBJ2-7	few	TGCAGCGTTGGACGGAGGTATAACGAGCAGTACTTC	CSVGRRYNEQYF
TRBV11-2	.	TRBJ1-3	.	TGTGCCAGCAGCTTAGTTGTAACGAACGACAGGCCCGTCCTTTTTTTT	CASSLVVTNDRPVLFF
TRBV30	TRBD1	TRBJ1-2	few	TGTGCCTGGGCCACTGGACAGGGGTCGTATGGCTACACCTTC	CAWATGQGSYGYTF
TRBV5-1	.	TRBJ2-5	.	TGCGCCAGCAGGCTAGATCAAGAGACCCAGTACTTC	CASRLDQETQYF
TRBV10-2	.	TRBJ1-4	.	TGCGCCAGCAGATTAGGGGCGCATAATGAAAAACTGTTTTTT	CASRLGAHNEKLFF
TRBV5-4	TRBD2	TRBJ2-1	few	TGTGCCAGCAGCTGGAGCGGGGGGAATTACAATGAGCAGTTCTTC	CASSWSGGNYNEQFF
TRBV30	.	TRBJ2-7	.	TGTGCCTGGAGTGTAGCAGGGCGCAGTTCTCATTCATTC	CAWSVAGRSSHSF
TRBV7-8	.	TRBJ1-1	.	TGTGCCAGCAGCTACCTCGGGACAATGAACACTGAAGCTTTCTTT	CASSYLGTMNTEAFF
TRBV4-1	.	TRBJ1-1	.	TGCGCCAGCAGCAGCCGGGGGGGAGTAAACACTGAAGCTTTCTTT	CASSSRGGVNTEAFF
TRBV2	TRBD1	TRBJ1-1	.	TGTGCCAGCAGTGACAGGGGGGCTGAAGCTTTCTTT	CASSDRGAEAFF
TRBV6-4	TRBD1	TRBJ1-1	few	TGTGCCAGCAGCAGGGGGCAGGACACTGAAGCTTTCTTT	CASSRGQDTEAFF
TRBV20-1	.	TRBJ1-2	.	TGCAGTGCCAAACCGTACGGTGGCTACACCTTC	CSAKPYGGYTF
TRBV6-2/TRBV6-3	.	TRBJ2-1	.	TGTGCCAGCAGTGATCGGAATGAGCAGTTCTTC	CASSDRNEQFF
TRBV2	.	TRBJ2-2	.	TGTGCCAGCAGGGGACAAAACACCGGGGAGCTGTTTTTT	CASRGQNTGELFF
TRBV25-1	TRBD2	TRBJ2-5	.	TGTGCCAGCAGTGATTTGGGGGGGGAATTAGAGACCCAGTACTTC	CASSDLGGELETQYF
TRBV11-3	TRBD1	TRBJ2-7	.	TGTGCCAGCAGCTTATGGACAGGGGATTCCTACGAGCAGTACTTC	CASSLWTGDSYEQYF
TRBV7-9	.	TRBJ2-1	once	TGTGCCAGCCACGCGGGGTTCAATGAGCAGTTCTTC	CASHAGFNEQFF
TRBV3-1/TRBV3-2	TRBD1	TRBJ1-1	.	TGTGCCAGCAGCCAAGTAGCAGGGGGTCGGAACACTGAAGCTTTCTTT	CASSQVAGGRNTEAFF
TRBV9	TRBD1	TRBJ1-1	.	TGTGCCAGCAGCATAGGGACAGGGGGTGGGAGAGCTGAAGCTTTCTTT	CASSIGTGGGRAEAFF
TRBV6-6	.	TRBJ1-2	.	TGTGCCAGCAGGCTCGGTCTCTATGGCTACACCTTC	CASRLGLYGYTF
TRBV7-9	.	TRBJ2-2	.	TGTGCCAGCAGCTTAGAAGCCGGCACCGGGGAGCTGTTTTTT	CASSLEAGTGELFF
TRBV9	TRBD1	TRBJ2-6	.	TGTGCCAGCAGCGTAGGCCCGGGACAGGGCTCTGGGGCCAACGTCCTGACTTTC	CASSVGPGQGSGANVLTF
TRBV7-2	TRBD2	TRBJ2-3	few	TGTGCCAGCAGCCAACCTGCTAGCGGGGCTGATACGCAGTATTTT	CASSQPASGADTQYF
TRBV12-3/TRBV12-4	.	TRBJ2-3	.	TGTGCCAGCAGTCCCCAGTCAGATACGCAGTATTTT	CASSPQSDTQYF
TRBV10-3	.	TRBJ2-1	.	TGTGCCATCAGTGAGTCGTGGGAGGACGAGCAGTTCTTC	CAISESWEDEQFF
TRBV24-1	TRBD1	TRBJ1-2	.	TGTGCCACCAGTGATCCGGGACAGAACTATGGCTACACCTTC	CATSDPGQNYGYTF
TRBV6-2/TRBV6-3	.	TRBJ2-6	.	TGTGCCAGCAGTTACTCGATTCTAGCCGCGGGGGCCATCTCTGGGGCCAACGTCCTGACTTTC	CASSYSILAAGAISGANVLTF
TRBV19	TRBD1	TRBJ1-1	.	TGTGCCAGTAGGACAGGGGCGAACACTGAAGCTTTCTTT	CASRTGANTEAFF
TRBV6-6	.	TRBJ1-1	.	TGTGCCAGCAGTTACAACGGGGTGAACACTGAAGCTTTCTTT	CASSYNGVNTEAFF
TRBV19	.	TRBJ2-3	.	TGTGCCAGTAGTATAGGGAACCGGGGGGCCGGAGATACGCAGTATTTT	CASSIGNRGAGDTQYF
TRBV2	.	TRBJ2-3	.	TGTGCCAGCAGTGGGTCCCAGGGCACAGATACGCAGTATTTT	CASSGSQGTDTQYF
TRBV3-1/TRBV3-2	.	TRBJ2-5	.	TGTGCCAGCAGAACAGGGGGGGGCCAGGGAGAGACCCAGTACTTC	CASRTGGGQGETQYF
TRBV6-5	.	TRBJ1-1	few	TGTGCCAGCAGTTACTCCGGCAGGGCCACTGAAGCTTTCTTT	CASSYSGRATEAFF
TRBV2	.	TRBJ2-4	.	TGTGCCAGCAGTGAATACAGGTCCCAAAACATTCAGTACTTC	CASSEYRSQNIQYF
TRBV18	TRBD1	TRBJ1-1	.	TGTGCCAGCTCACCACAGGGGGCGGGTAGTTATACTGAAGCTTTCTTT	CASSPQGAGSYTEAFF
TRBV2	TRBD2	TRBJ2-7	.	TGTGCCAGCAGGGGGGGGATCGGCCAGGGAGAGCAGTACTTC	CASRGGIGQGEQYF